The 20 T cell receptor beta chains given below trace back to one sample, sequenced in a study of PD-1 blockade in mismatch repair-deficient tumors. Time point indicated: identical approximately 10-day culture without peptide (control). Generated by immunoSEQ multiplex PCR, the TCRdb table keeps only in-frame clones and is missing some. The sample yields more than 13,000 clones, about nine tenths seen once. Their antigens remain unidentified. The sequenced sample was cells cultured in vitro, obtained from a patient treated with pembrolizumab. These TCRs come from an adult with mismatch repair-deficient cancer.

V and J are TRBV28 and TRBJ2-5; D uncertain. Germline CDR1 reads MDHEN; CDR2 reads SYDVKM. The CDR3 runs to 11 residues. V was clipped by 7 bases and J by 5 bases, with 8 bases between them. CDR3 DNA sequence: TGTGCCAGCACTGTAAAGGAGACCCAGTACTTC. As protein: CASTVKETQYF.

The V call is TRBV5-1, the J call TRBJ2-7; perhaps TRBD1 as D (6 bases). The CDR3 is 12 amino acids. V gave up 6 bases and J gave up 3 bases, with 10 bases separating them. From germline, CDR1 is SGHRS and CDR2 YFSETQ. CDR3 sequence reads: CASTLQGYEQYF. CDR3 coding DNA: TGCGCCAGCACCCTACAGGGCTACGAGCAGTACTTC.

V gene TRBV5-1 combines with J gene TRBJ2-5; 8 bases are shared with TRBD1. In germline, CDR1 is SGHRS, CDR2 YFSETQ. The CDR3 extends over 14 amino acids. Unmatched junction bases numbered 5, after V lost 3 bases and J lost 4 bases. The CDR3 region is CASSSRGQGETQYF. For the CDR3, the DNA is TGCGCCAGCAGCTCCAGGGGGCAAGGAGAGACCCAGTACTTC.

This clone appeared a single time. CDR3 bases: TGTGCCAGCAGTCTGGTGCAGGGAGCTAATTCACCCCTCCACTTT. Its translation: CASSLVQGANSPLHF. The rearrangement links TRBV28 to TRBJ1-6; perhaps TRBD1 as D (5 bases). The CDR3 extends over 15 amino acids. Trimming removed 5 bases from V and 6 bases from J, with 14 bases in between. Germline CDR1 MDHEN, CDR2 SYDVKM. Supplemented by reference TRBV28 and TRBJ1-6, the full variable domain reads DVKVTQSSRYLVKRTGEKVFLECVQDMDHENMFWYRQDPGLGLRLIYFSYDVKMKEKGDIPEGYSVSREKKERFSLILESASTNQTSMYLCASSLVQGANSPLHFGNGTRLTVT.

The chain uses TRBV6-1 and TRBJ2-2; D gene uncertain. Trimming removed 6 bases from V and 3 bases from J, with 8 bases in between. Germline V gene lookup returns CDR1 MNHNS and CDR2 SASEGT. The length of the CDR3 is 13 residues. As DNA, the CDR3 is TGTGCCAGCAGCGCTAGATACACCGGGGAGCTGTTTTTT. It encodes CASSARYTGELFF.

This chain uses TRBV19 with TRBJ1-1, with D perhaps TRBD1 (5 bases). V gave up 7 bases and J gave up 2 bases, with 20 bases separating them. The CDR3 sequence is 16 residues long. CDR1 is LNHDA, CDR2 SQIVND, per germline (reference sequence). The CDR3 spells CASTPRSGSRNTEAFF. For the CDR3, the DNA is TGTGCCAGTACCCCCCGGTCAGGGTCCCGAAACACTGAAGCTTTCTTT.

The J gene is TRBJ2-7, the V gene TRBV2; perhaps TRBD2 as D (5 bases). The V end was cut by 7 bases, the J end by 4 bases, with 8 bases between. This CDR3 has 11 amino acids. Germline assignment: CDR1 SNHLY and CDR2 FYNNEI. The CDR3 DNA sequence: TGTGCCAGCACCCGCGGGTACGAGCAGTACTTC. Its translation is CASTRGYEQYF. Full variable domain (rest looked up from reference TRBV2 and TRBJ2-7): EPEVTQTPSHQVTQMGQEVILRCVPISNHLYFYWYRQILGQKVEFLVSFYNNEISEKSEIFDDQFSVERPDGSNFTLKIRSTKLEDSAMYFCASTRGYEQYFGPGTRLTVT.

The chain is built from TRBV18 and TRBJ2-3; D unresolved. Between the trimmed V and J ends, which lost 1 base and 0 bases, there was a span of 14 bases. Per germline, CDR1 KGHSH and CDR2 LQKENI. This CDR3 has 17 amino acids. The CDR3 loop reads CASSPRSGTSSTDTQYF. CDR3 bases: TGTGCCAGCTCACCACGCTCAGGTACTTCTAGCACAGATACGCAGTATTTT.

Comments on this clone: A junction boundary mismatches the germline segment, possibly from a read error. The rearrangement joins TRBV18 to TRBJ2-3; 8 nucleotides agree with TRBD1. Germline CDR1 and CDR2: KGHSH and LQKENI. This CDR3 region has 12 residues. This chain's CDR3 is CASSPIRDRYFF. The CDR3, as DNA: TGTGCCAGCTCACCTATCCGGGACAGGTATTTCTTT.

The V call is TRBV19, the J call TRBJ2-5; 9 bases align to TRBD1. From germline, CDR1 is LNHDA and CDR2 SQIVND (reference sequence). CDR3 length equals 15 residues. With V trimmed by 4 bases and J by 7 bases, 10 bases remained unmatched. CDR3 amino acids: CASSSQGQGMRTQYF. DNA for the CDR3: TGTGCCAGTAGTAGCCAGGGACAGGGAATGAGGACCCAGTACTTC.

The chain has TRBV5-1 and TRBJ2-3, with 7 bases that match TRBD1. V was clipped by 0 bases and J by 4 bases; unmatched bases: 5. In germline, CDR1 is SGHRS, CDR2 YFSETQ. There are 15 residues in the CDR3. The CDR3 bases are TGCGCCAGCAGCTTGGCCAGTCAGGGGGCAGATACGCAGTATTTT. Its protein is CASSLASQGADTQYF.

This sequence joins TRBV29-1 and TRBJ2-7, with D possibly matching TRBD2 (7 bases). Germline CDR1 and CDR2: SQVTM and ANQGSEA. Trimming pared 8 bases from V and 1 base from J, leaving 18 bases between. The CDR3 contains 14 residues. The CDR3 region is CSPGGLRGSYEQYF. CDR3 bases: TGCAGCCCCGGGGGGCTCCGGGGATCCTACGAGCAGTACTTC.

This chain joins TRBV4-1 and TRBJ2-1, with D perhaps TRBD2 (6 bases). Germline V lookup: CDR1 MGHRA, CDR2 YSYEKL. This CDR3 has 13 residues. Trimming stripped 0 bases from V and 13 bases from J, with 13 bases between. The CDR3 loop reads CASSQDPGSNQFF. The CDR3 region has the DNA TGCGCCAGCAGCCAAGATCCCGGGAGTAATCAGTTCTTC.

The chain employs TRBV6-1 and TRBJ1-1; no clear D gene. Germline loops: CDR1 MNHNS, CDR2 SASEGT. This CDR3 is built from 14 residues. Trimming left V 4 bases short and J 0 bases short, with 9 bases between. CDR3 nucleotide sequence: TGTGCCAGCAGTGTGTCGGGCATGAACACTGAAGCTTTCTTT. Translation gives CASSVSGMNTEAFF.

The chain is built from TRBV6-6 and TRBJ1-1; TRBD1 aligns across 9 bases. The CDR3 runs 14 residues. Germline CDR1 and CDR2: MNHNY and SVGAGI (reference sequence). J gave up 5 bases and V 7 bases, and 8 bases lay outside the gene matches. The CDR3 here is CASTTTGGATEAFF. The CDR3, as DNA: TGTGCCAGCACCACTACAGGGGGCGCAACTGAAGCTTTCTTT.

This sequence joins TRBV27 and TRBJ1-5; D unresolved. With 3 bases removed from V and 3 bases from J, the gap between germline ends came to 6 bases. CDR1 and CDR2 from the germline V gene are MNHEY and SMNVEV (reference sequence). The CDR3 is 13 residues long. Written as DNA, the CDR3 is TGTGCCAGCAGTTTTTTGTACAATCAGCCCCAGCATTTT. This sequence encodes CASSFLYNQPQHF.

V usage is TRBV12-5 and J usage is TRBJ2-5; weak D call: TRBD2 (6 bases). The CDR3 spans 17 residues. With 5 bases removed from V and 3 bases from J, the gap between germline ends came to 22 bases. The germline CDR1 and CDR2 sequences are LGHNT and FRNRAP. Written as DNA, the CDR3 is TGTGCTAGTGGTCTAAGCGGGCACCCGAATTCAAAAGAGACCCAGTACTTC. As protein: CASGLSGHPNSKETQYF.

V is TRBV5-1 and J is TRBJ1-1; TRBD1 matches 10 bases. The CDR3 is made up of 16 amino acids. CDR1 is SGHRS, CDR2 YFSETQ, per germline. The V segment lost 4 bases and the J segment 4 bases; nucleotides outside the gene matches: 10. CDR3 loop: CASSLQGQGDATEAFF. CDR3 DNA: TGCGCCAGCAGCCTTCAAGGACAGGGGGATGCCACTGAAGCTTTCTTT.

This chain connects TRBV5-1 to TRBJ2-7; D ambiguous. The CDR3 is made up of 12 amino acids. V lost 3 bases, J lost 5 bases, and 9 bases lay in between. Germline loops: CDR1 SGHRS, CDR2 YFSETQ. CDR3 residues: CASSSTNHEQYF. The CDR3 nucleotides read TGCGCCAGCAGCTCTACAAATCACGAGCAGTACTTC.

V is TRBV5-1 and J is TRBJ2-2, with D possibly being TRBD2 (5 bases). V was cut by 7 bases and J by 7 bases, with 8 bases left in between. The CDR3 spans 11 residues. Germline V gene lookup returns CDR1 SGHRS and CDR2 YFSETQ. The CDR3 nucleotides are TGCGCCAGCCGGGGTGTCGGGGAGCTGTTTTTT. This codes for CASRGVGELFF.